Below are 8 T cell receptor beta chains sequenced from a single sample in a study of blood T cell repertoires in COVID-19. Data came from immunoSEQ multiplex PCR; TCRdb stores just in-frame clones and leaves some out. The table shows 150,000 to 200,000 clones, with 75% to 85% occurring only once. Sequenced: peripheral blood. These TCRs come from an elderly woman with COVID-19, enrolled during active disease.

V usage is TRBV14 and J usage is TRBJ2-5, with a possible D match to TRBD1 (6 bases). Germline values: CDR1 SGHDN, CDR2 FVKESK. The CDR3 is 16 amino acids. The germline V and J ends were trimmed by 0 bases and 5 bases, with 16 bases remaining between them. The CDR3 here is CASSQDYRVGPETQYF. CDR3 sequence (DNA): TGTGCCAGCAGCCAAGATTACAGGGTAGGCCCGGAGACCCAGTACTTC.

This clone appeared a few times. The V and J genes are TRBV5-1 and TRBJ2-5; 11 bases map to TRBD2. J lost 5 bases, V lost 4 bases, and 7 bases had no gene match. Germline CDR1 and CDR2: SGHRS and YFSETQ. The CDR3 has 15 amino acids. In nucleotides, the CDR3 is TGCGCCAGCAGCAGGGGGGGACTAGCGGCGGAGACCCAGTACTTC. Encoded protein: CASSRGGLAAETQYF. Filled out from reference TRBV5-1 and TRBJ2-5, the complete variable domain reads KAGVTQTPRYLIKTRGQQVTLSCSPISGHRSVSWYQQTPGQGLQFLFEYFSETQRNKGNFPGRFSGRQFSNSRSEMNVSTLELGDSALYLCASSRGGLAAETQYFGPGTRLLVL.

The chain joins TRBV3-1 (or the pseudogene TRBV3-2) to TRBJ1-2; 9 nucleotides align to TRBD1. CDR3 length: 13 amino acids. With V trimmed by 1 base and J by 13 bases, 7 bases remained unmatched. Germline lookup yields CDR1 LGHDT and CDR2 YNNKEL (reference sequence). CDR3 in amino acids: CASSQAGQGPFTF. In DNA, the CDR3 is TGTGCCAGCAGCCAAGCGGGACAGGGCCCCTTCACCTTC.

This rearrangement joins TRBV6-1 to TRBJ1-6, with D possibly TRBD1 on 5 matching bases. Trimming cost V 6 bases and J 2 bases, with 17 bases left between them. The CDR3 length is 17 residues. Germline assignment: CDR1 MNHNS and CDR2 SASEGT. CDR3 region: CASRERNQGTYNSPLHF. For the CDR3, the DNA is TGTGCCAGCAGGGAACGTAATCAGGGAACCTATAATTCACCCCTCCACTTT.

The chain has TRBV2 and TRBJ2-1; D not resolved. V lost 4 bases and J lost 8, with 12 bases in between. The CDR3 runs 13 residues. The germline V gene encodes CDR1 SNHLY and CDR2 FYNNEI. The DNA for the CDR3 is TGTGCCAGCAGTGTTACAGTTATCGATGAGCAGTTCTTC. Translated: CASSVTVIDEQFF. The full variable domain, in which reference TRBV2 and TRBJ2-1 provide the parts outside the CDR3, is EPEVTQTPSHQVTQMGQEVILRCVPISNHLYFYWYRQILGQKVEFLVSFYNNEISEKSEIFDDQFSVERPDGSNFTLKIRSTKLEDSAMYFCASSVTVIDEQFFGPGTRLTVL.

This clone was seen only a few times. The CDR3 DNA follows: TGTGCCAGCAGCTTGAGTCCGGAGAGGACAGATACGCAGTATTTT. It specifies CASSLSPERTDTQYF. This rearrangement joins TRBV5-4 to TRBJ2-3, with D unclear. This CDR3 spans 15 amino acids. The V end lost 1 base, the J end lost 3 bases, and 12 bases lay between the germline ends. From germline, CDR1 is SGHNT and CDR2 YYREEE (reference sequence).

J is TRBJ2-7 and V is TRBV4-3; 8 nucleotides align to TRBD1. Germline loops: CDR1 LGHNA, CDR2 YSLEER. V shed 1 base, J shed 3 bases, and the junction held 20 bases outside the gene matches. This CDR3 spans 20 amino acids. The CDR3 nucleotides read TGCGCCAGCAGCCAAGCCCAATTTTTGTCCGGGACAGGTCATGGCTACGAGCAGTACTTC. This encodes CASSQAQFLSGTGHGYEQYF.

This clone was seen a few times. The chain carries TRBV3-1 (or the pseudogene TRBV3-2) and TRBJ1-1; D gene ambiguous. The CDR3 is 13 residues long. Germline V gives CDR1 LGHDT, CDR2 YNNKEL (reference sequence). Trimming stripped 0 bases from V and 11 bases from J, with 13 bases between. CDR3 residues: CASSQDRPGRAFF. CDR3 nucleotides: TGTGCCAGCAGCCAAGATCGTCCGGGTCGGGCTTTCTTT.